These 19 T cell receptor beta chains were sequenced from one sample in a study of T cell changes during pregnancy in multiple sclerosis. Assay: immunoSEQ multiplex PCR; the TCRdb copy retains only in-frame clones and omits some. There are roughly 39,000 clones in the sample; roughly nine tenths occur only once, and under 0.55% lies in the top ten. This specimen was CD4+ T cells from peripheral blood mononuclear cells, taken in the first trimester of pregnancy. All receptors derive from a female donor in good health, enrolled as a control in a pregnancy study.

The V gene is TRBV5-8, the J gene TRBJ2-5, with D possibly matching TRBD1 (6 bases). V was clipped by 2 bases and J by 2 bases, with 10 bases between them. Per the germline V gene, CDR1 is SGHTS and CDR2 is YDEGEE. This CDR3 has 14 residues. CDR3 amino acids: CASSFQQGQETQYF. The DNA for the CDR3 is TGTGCCAGCAGCTTCCAACAGGGACAAGAGACCCAGTACTTC.

The chain combines TRBV5-1 with TRBJ1-6; D ambiguous. Germline CDR1 is SGHRS and CDR2 is YFSETQ. This CDR3 spans 15 amino acids. Trimming removed 7 bases from V and 5 bases from J, with 16 bases in between. CDR3 protein: CASRTGAEDNSPLHF. The CDR3 DNA reads as TGCGCCAGCCGAACTGGTGCCGAGGATAATTCACCCCTCCACTTT.

This clone has more than one count but fewer than ten. The chain is built from TRBV14 and TRBJ1-4, with TRBD1 matching over 7 bases. The CDR3 runs 15 residues. V dropped 2 bases and J dropped 6; count of bases not matched to a gene: 6. In germline, CDR1 is SGHDN, CDR2 FVKESK. CDR3 loop: CASSQFLGQDEKLFF. CDR3 DNA: TGTGCCAGCAGCCAATTCCTCGGACAGGATGAAAAACTGTTTTTT. The entire variable domain, with the rest obtained from reference TRBV14 and TRBJ1-4, is as follows: EAGVTQFPSHSVIEKGQTVTLRCDPISGHDNLYWYRRVMGKEIKFLLHFVKESKQDESGMPNNRFLAERTGGTYSTLKVQPAELEDSGVYFCASSQFLGQDEKLFFGSGTQLSVL.

This chain joins TRBV7-8 and TRBJ1-6, with a tentative D call TRBD1 (5 bases). The CDR3 runs to 16 residues. CDR1 is SGHVS and CDR2 is FQNEAQ in the germline V gene. V was clipped by 5 bases and J by 3 bases, with 14 bases between them. The CDR3 loop reads CASSGTGGGYNSPLHF. CDR3 DNA sequence: TGTGCCAGCAGCGGAACCGGGGGGGGCTATAATTCACCCCTCCACTTT.

This rearrangement joins TRBV29-1 to TRBJ2-3, with 9 bases fitting TRBD2. With 2 bases clipped from V and 3 bases from J, the junction kept 9 bases outside the gene matches. The CDR3 spans 16 residues. From germline, CDR1 is SQVTM and CDR2 ANQGSEA. CDR3 nucleotide sequence: TGCAGCGTTGAATCGCGCGGGGGGGGCGGGACAGATACGCAGTATTTT. Its protein is CSVESRGGGGTDTQYF.

V is TRBV2 and J is TRBJ2-7; 10 bases agree with TRBD2. The V and J ends lost 4 bases and 4 bases, in that order; junction bases with no gene match: 1. This CDR3 region has 13 residues. Germline V gives CDR1 SNHLY, CDR2 FYNNEI. The CDR3 loop is CASSASGGYEQYF. CDR3 nucleotides: TGTGCCAGCAGTGCTAGCGGGGGATACGAGCAGTACTTC. The variable domain in full, completed from reference TRBV2 and TRBJ2-7, reads EPEVTQTPSHQVTQMGQEVILRCVPISNHLYFYWYRQILGQKVEFLVSFYNNEISEKSEIFDDQFSVERPDGSNFTLKIRSTKLEDSAMYFCASSASGGYEQYFGPGTRLTVT.

The chain joins TRBV5-4 to TRBJ1-2; tentatively, D is TRBD1 (6 bases). Germline V gives CDR1 SGHNT, CDR2 YYREEE (reference sequence). CDR3 size: 12 residues. V dropped 1 base and J dropped 8 bases, with 9 bases sitting between them. The CDR3 here is CASSLQGQGYTF. The CDR3 bases are TGTGCCAGCAGCTTGCAAGGACAGGGCTACACCTTC.

This clone was detected once. The V gene is TRBV19, the J gene TRBJ1-2, with 10 bases that match TRBD1. V was clipped by 6 bases and J by 2 bases; unmatched bases: 6. The CDR3 consists of 15 residues. CDR1 and CDR2 from the germline V gene are LNHDA and SQIVND (reference sequence). For the CDR3, the DNA is TGTGCCAGTAGGCCTGGGACAGGGGAAAACTATGGCTACACCTTC. It encodes CASRPGTGENYGYTF.

The chain links TRBV5-6 to TRBJ2-7; D gene unclear. The V gene's germline CDR1 is SGHDT and CDR2 YYEEEE. The CDR3 is made up of 17 amino acids. Between the trimmed V and J ends, which lost 0 bases and 2 bases, there was a span of 18 bases. CDR3 sequence (DNA): TGTGCCAGCAGCTTGGCCAGTGGGCCCTCCCGAACCTACGAGCAGTACTTC. Translating gives CASSLASGPSRTYEQYF.

This chain links TRBV5-1 with TRBJ1-4; D unclear. V dropped 6 bases and J dropped 0 bases, with 12 bases sitting between them. The CDR3 consists of 15 residues. Germline V gene data show CDR1 as SGHRS and CDR2 as YFSETQ. CDR3 sequence reads: CASKAQAATNEKLFF. Here the CDR3 DNA reads TGCGCCAGCAAGGCCCAGGCTGCAACTAATGAAAAACTGTTTTTT.

The chain has TRBV5-7 and TRBJ2-7; D is unclear. TRBV5-7 is an ORF; its function is uncertain. This CDR3 is 11 amino acids long. Trimming removed 1 base at V and 5 bases at J, with 4 bases between. The CDR3 sequence is CASSLSHEQYF. The CDR3 nucleotides read TGTGCCAGCAGCTTGAGCCACGAGCAGTACTTC.

The chain uses TRBV28 and TRBJ1-2; tentative D call: TRBD1 (6 bases). There are 15 residues in the CDR3. In germline, CDR1 is MDHEN, CDR2 SYDVKM. The V end lost 8 bases, the J end lost 1 base, and 17 bases lay between the germline ends. The CDR3 region has the DNA TGTGCCAGCTTACCTGGGGGGGCGAGTAACTATGGCTACACCTTC. Amino acids: CASLPGGASNYGYTF.

V and J are TRBV14 and TRBJ1-2; D unresolved. This CDR3 region has 14 residues. V lost 4 bases to trimming and J lost 3 bases, with 12 bases between them. Germline CDR1 SGHDN, CDR2 FVKESK. CDR3 loop: CASSPLETYYGYTF. DNA of the CDR3: TGTGCCAGCAGCCCTCTGGAGACCTACTATGGCTACACCTTC.

The chain is built from TRBV6-6 and TRBJ1-1; D is undetermined. Germline lookup yields CDR1 MNHNY and CDR2 SVGAGI (reference sequence). CDR3 size: 12 residues. With 5 bases removed from V and 4 bases from J, the gap between germline ends came to 8 bases. CDR3: CASSNPVTEAFF. In DNA, the CDR3 is TGTGCCAGCAGTAACCCGGTCACTGAAGCTTTCTTT.

V is TRBV19 and J is TRBJ1-3; possibly TRBD1 for D (6 bases). The CDR3 loop spans 14 amino acids. V was trimmed by 4 bases and J by 4 bases, leaving 11 bases between them. CDR1 is LNHDA, CDR2 SQIVND, per germline (reference sequence). CDR3 DNA sequence: TGTGCCAGTAGTACCCGGGACAAGGGAAACACCATATATTTT. It yields the protein CASSTRDKGNTIYF. The full variable domain, in which reference TRBV19 and TRBJ1-3 provide the parts outside the CDR3, is DGGITQSPKYLFRKEGQNVTLSCEQNLNHDAMYWYRQDPGQGLRLIYYSQIVNDFQKGDIAEGYSVSREKKESFPLTVTSAQKNPTAFYLCASSTRDKGNTIYFGEGSWLTVV.

V and J are TRBV7-3 and TRBJ2-5; 13 positions agree with TRBD2. The germline V gene has CDR1 SGHTA and CDR2 FQGTGA. CDR3 length: 18 amino acids. V trimming: 1 base; J trimming: 7 bases; junction bases outside the gene matches: 12. The CDR3 DNA sequence: TGTGCCAGCAGCTTAAGCTCAGTCGGACTAGCGGGGGCAGGGACCCAGTACTTC. As protein: CASSLSSVGLAGAGTQYF.

This clone was seen a single time. The chain is built from TRBV29-1 and TRBJ1-2; 7 bases agree with TRBD1. The CDR3 runs to 11 residues. V was clipped by 7 bases and J by 7 bases; unmatched bases: 6. Germline V gene sequence: CDR1 SQVTM, CDR2 ANQGSEA. DNA of the CDR3: TGCAGCGGGCAGGGGGTGGGTGGCTACACCTTC. This gives the protein CSGQGVGGYTF.

The chain combines TRBV29-1 with TRBJ1-2; D is possibly TRBD1 (6 bases). This CDR3 is built from 14 residues. Looked up from germline, CDR1 is SQVTM and CDR2 is ANQGSEA. Deletions cut 3 bases from V and 7 bases from J, with 18 bases between. CDR3 protein: CSVDSVGGVSGYTF. CDR3 in DNA: TGCAGCGTTGATAGTGTAGGGGGGGTTTCTGGCTACACCTTC.

The chain uses TRBV5-4 and TRBJ1-3, with TRBD1 matching 9 bases. The V gene's germline CDR1 is SGHNT and CDR2 YYREEE (reference sequence). The CDR3 has 15 amino acids. Germline trimming cut 4 bases from V and 2 bases from J; bases unmatched to any gene: 4. DNA for the CDR3: TGTGCCAGCAGCAGGGGACAGGGCACTGGAAACACCATATATTTT. This sequence encodes CASSRGQGTGNTIYF.